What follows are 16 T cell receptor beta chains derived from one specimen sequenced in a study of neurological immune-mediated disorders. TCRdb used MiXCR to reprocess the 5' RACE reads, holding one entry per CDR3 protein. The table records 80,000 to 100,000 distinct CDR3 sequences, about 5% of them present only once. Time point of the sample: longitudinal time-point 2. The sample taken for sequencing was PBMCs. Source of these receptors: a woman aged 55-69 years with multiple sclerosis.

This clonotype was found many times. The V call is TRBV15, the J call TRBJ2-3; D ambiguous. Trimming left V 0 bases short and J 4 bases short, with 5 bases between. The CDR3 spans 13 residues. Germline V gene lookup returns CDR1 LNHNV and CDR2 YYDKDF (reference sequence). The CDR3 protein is CATSRDSADTQYF. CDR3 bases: TGTGCCACCAGCAGAGATTCAGCAGATACGCAGTATTTT.

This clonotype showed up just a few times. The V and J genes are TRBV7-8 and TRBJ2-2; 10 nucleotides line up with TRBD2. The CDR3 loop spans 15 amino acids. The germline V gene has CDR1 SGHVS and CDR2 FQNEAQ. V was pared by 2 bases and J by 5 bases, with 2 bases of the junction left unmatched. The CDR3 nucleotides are TGTGCCAGCAGCTTACTAGCGGGGGTTACCGGGGAGCTGTTTTTT. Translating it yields CASSLLAGVTGELFF.

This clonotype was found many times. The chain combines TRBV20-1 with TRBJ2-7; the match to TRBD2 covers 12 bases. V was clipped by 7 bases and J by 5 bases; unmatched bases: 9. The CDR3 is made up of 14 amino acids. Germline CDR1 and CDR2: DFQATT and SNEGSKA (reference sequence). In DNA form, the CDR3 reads TGCAGTGTGGTTTCGGGACTAGCGGGTGACGAGCAGTACTTC. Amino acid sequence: CSVVSGLAGDEQYF.

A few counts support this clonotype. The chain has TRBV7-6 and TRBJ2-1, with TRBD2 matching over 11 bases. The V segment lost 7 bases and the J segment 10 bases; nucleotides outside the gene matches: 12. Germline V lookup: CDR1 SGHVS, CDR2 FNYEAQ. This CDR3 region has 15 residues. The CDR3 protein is CASTKVAGGVGEQFF. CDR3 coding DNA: TGTGCCAGCACCAAAGTAGCGGGGGGGGTAGGCGAGCAGTTCTTC.

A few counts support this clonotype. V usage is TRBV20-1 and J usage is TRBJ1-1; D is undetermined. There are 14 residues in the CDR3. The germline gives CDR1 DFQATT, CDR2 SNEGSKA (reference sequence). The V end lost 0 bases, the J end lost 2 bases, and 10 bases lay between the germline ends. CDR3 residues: CSARDGKFNTEAFF. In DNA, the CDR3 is TGCAGTGCTAGAGATGGGAAGTTTAACACTGAAGCTTTCTTT.

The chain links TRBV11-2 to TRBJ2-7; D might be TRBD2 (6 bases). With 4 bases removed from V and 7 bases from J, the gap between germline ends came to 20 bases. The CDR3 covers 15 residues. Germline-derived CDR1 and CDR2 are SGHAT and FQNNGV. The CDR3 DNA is TGTGCCAGCAGCTCAACACCCTGTGGGGGAGGTGAGCAGTACTTC. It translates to CASSSTPCGGGEQYF.

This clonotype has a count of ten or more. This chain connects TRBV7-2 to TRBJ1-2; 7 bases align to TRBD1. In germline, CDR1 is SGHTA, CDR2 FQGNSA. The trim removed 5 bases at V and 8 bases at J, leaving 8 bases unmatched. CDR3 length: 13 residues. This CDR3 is CASSPTGLGGYTF. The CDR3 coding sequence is TGTGCCAGCAGCCCGACAGGGCTGGGCGGCTACACCTTC. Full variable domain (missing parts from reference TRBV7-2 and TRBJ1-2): GAGVSQSPSNKVTEKGKDVELRCDPISGHTALYWYRQSLGQGLEFLIYFQGNSAPDKSGLPSDRFSAERTGGSVSTLTIQRTQQEDSAVYLCASSPTGLGGYTFGSGTRLTVV.

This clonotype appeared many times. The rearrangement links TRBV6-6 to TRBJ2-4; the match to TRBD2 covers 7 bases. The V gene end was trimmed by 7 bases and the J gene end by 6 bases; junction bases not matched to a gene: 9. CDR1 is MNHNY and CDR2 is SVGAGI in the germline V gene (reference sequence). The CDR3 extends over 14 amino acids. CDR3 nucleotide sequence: TGTGCCAGCATGAACCCAGCGGGGCCAAACATTCAGTACTTC. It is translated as CASMNPAGPNIQYF.

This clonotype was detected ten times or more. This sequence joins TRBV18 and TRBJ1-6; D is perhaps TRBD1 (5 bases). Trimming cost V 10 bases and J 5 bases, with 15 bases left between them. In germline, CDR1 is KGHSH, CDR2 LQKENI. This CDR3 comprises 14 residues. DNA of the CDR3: TGTGCCACCTCGGAGGGGATGGATAATTCACCCCTCCACTTT. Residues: CATSEGMDNSPLHF.

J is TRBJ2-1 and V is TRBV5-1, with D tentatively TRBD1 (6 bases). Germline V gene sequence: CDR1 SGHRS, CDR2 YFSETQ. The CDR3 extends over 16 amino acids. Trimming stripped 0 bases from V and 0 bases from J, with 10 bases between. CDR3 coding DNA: TGCGCCAGCAGCTTGGAGGGGGAAGCCTCCTACAATGAGCAGTTCTTC. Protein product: CASSLEGEASYNEQFF.

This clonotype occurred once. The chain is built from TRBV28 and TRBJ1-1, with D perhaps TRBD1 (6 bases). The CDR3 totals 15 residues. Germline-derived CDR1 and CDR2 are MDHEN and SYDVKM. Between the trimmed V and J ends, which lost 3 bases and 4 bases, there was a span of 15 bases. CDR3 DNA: TGTGCCAGCAGTTTCCCCGCAGGGGTGGGCACTGAAGCTTTCTTT. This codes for CASSFPAGVGTEAFF.

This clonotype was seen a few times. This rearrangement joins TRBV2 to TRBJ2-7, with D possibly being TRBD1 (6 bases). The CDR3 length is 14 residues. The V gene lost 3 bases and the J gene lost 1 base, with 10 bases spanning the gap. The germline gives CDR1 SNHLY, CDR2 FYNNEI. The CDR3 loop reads CASSEGRGSYEQYF. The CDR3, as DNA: TGTGCCAGCAGTGAGGGCAGGGGTTCCTACGAGCAGTACTTC.

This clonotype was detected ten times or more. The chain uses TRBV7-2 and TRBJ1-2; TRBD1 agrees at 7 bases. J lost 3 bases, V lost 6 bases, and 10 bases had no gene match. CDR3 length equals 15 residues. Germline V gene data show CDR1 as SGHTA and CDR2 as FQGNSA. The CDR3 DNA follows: TGTGCCAGCAGTGACAGGGTGGGGCTTGACTATGGCTACACCTTC. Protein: CASSDRVGLDYGYTF.

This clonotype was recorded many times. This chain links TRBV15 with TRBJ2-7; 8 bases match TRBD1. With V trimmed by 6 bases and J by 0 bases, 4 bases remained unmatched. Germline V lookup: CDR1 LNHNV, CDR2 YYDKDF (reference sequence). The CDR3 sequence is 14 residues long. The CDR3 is CATRAGGDSYEQYF. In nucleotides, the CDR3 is TGTGCCACCAGGGCAGGGGGCGACTCCTACGAGCAGTACTTC.

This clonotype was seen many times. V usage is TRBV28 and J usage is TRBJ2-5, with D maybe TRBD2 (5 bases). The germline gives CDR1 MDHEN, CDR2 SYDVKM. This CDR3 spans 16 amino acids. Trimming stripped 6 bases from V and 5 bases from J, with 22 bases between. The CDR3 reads CASRSSTRGLVETQYF. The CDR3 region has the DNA TGTGCCAGCAGATCCTCTACCCGGGGTCTGGTGGAGACCCAGTACTTC.

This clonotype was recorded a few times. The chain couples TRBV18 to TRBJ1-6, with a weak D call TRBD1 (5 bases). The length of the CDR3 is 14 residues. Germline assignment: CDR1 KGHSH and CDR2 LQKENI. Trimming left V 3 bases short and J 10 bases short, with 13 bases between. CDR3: CASSPGGVRSPLHF. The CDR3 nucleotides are TGTGCCAGCTCACCTGGAGGGGTTAGGTCACCCCTCCACTTT.